This passage covers 27 T cell receptor beta chains from one sample sequenced in a study of cytomegalovirus exposure and HLA in healthy donors. Primers for the PCR totalled 60 Vbeta and 13 Jbeta. Sequenced by immunoSEQ multiplex PCR; TCRdb stores in-frame clones only, minus some. Counted here are about 120,000 clones, about 83% occurring once; the ten biggest clones make up about 3%. The sample consisted of PBMCs. These receptors all stem from a woman in her thirties or forties in good health and CMV-seropositive.

V gene TRBV7-9 combines with J gene TRBJ1-1; a possible D gene is TRBD1 (5 bases). Germline V lookup: CDR1 SEHNR, CDR2 FQNEAQ (reference sequence). The CDR3 is made up of 12 amino acids. V shed 5 bases and J shed 6 bases, with 10 bases lying between them. The CDR3 spells CASSPTGPEAFF. As DNA, the CDR3 is TGTGCCAGCAGCCCAACAGGACCTGAAGCTTTCTTT.

The chain's CDR3 is CASSPGTAPYEQYF. CDR3 in DNA: TGCGCCAGCAGCCCCGGGACAGCACCTTACGAGCAGTACTTC. The chain couples TRBV5-1 to TRBJ2-7, with 7 positions matching TRBD1. Germline CDR1 and CDR2: SGHRS and YFSETQ. This CDR3 has 14 residues. With V trimmed by 4 bases and J by 4 bases, 8 bases remained unmatched.

The V and J genes are TRBV19 and TRBJ2-6; D is ambiguous. In germline, CDR1 is LNHDA, CDR2 SQIVND (reference sequence). Deletions cut 1 base from V and 0 bases from J, with 4 bases between. This CDR3 region has 15 residues. CDR3 DNA sequence: TGTGCCAGTAGTATAGTAGTCTCTGGGGCCAACGTCCTGACTTTC. Amino acids: CASSIVVSGANVLTF.

This chain's CDR3 is CASSIGGKTGQLFF. As DNA, the CDR3 is TGTGCCAGTAGTATCGGGGGGAAGACAGGCCAACTGTTTTTT. The J gene is TRBJ1-4, the V gene TRBV19; the D gene is possibly TRBD1 (6 bases). Germline CDR1 LNHDA, CDR2 SQIVND (reference sequence). The CDR3 extends over 14 amino acids. The V and J ends lost 3 bases and 12 bases respectively, with 17 bases between them.

The chain joins TRBV19 to TRBJ2-6, with D maybe TRBD1 (6 bases). Trimming stripped 8 bases from V and 4 bases from J, with 18 bases between. The CDR3 contains 16 residues. The germline V gene has CDR1 LNHDA and CDR2 SQIVND (reference sequence). The CDR3 loop is CASRTDPQSGANVLTF. The CDR3 nucleotides read TGTGCCAGTCGGACAGACCCGCAATCCGGGGCCAACGTCCTGACTTTC.

This chain links TRBV18 with TRBJ1-3, with TRBD1 matching over 7 bases. The CDR3 spans 16 residues. Germline-derived CDR1 and CDR2 are KGHSH and LQKENI. V gave up 6 bases and J gave up 0 bases; unmatched junction bases: 8. The CDR3 bases are TGTGCCAGCTCCGTCGGACAGGCCCCCTCTGGAAACACCATATATTTT. Translating gives CASSVGQAPSGNTIYF.

The J gene is TRBJ2-3, the V gene TRBV5-1, with 7 bases fitting TRBD1. The ends lost 2 bases at V and 1 base at J; junction bases unmatched: 7. The CDR3 is made up of 16 amino acids. CDR1 SGHRS and CDR2 YFSETQ come from the germline V gene. The CDR3 DNA reads as TGCGCCAGCAGCTTATCAATCGGACAGGGCACAGATACGCAGTATTTT. It encodes CASSLSIGQGTDTQYF.

The V call is TRBV29-1, the J call TRBJ2-5; D is possibly TRBD2 (7 bases). Trimming left V 6 bases short and J 6 bases short, with 14 bases between. From germline, CDR1 is SQVTM and CDR2 ANQGSEA. This CDR3 has 12 amino acids. The CDR3 nucleotides are TGCAGCGTAGGGGGAGGGGGGAAGACCCAGTACTTC. It is translated as CSVGGGGKTQYF.

The J gene is TRBJ2-7, the V gene TRBV7-6; D gene unclear. CDR1 and CDR2 from the germline V gene are SGHVS and FNYEAQ. V was cut by 5 bases and J by 1 base, with 12 bases left in between. There are 14 residues in the CDR3. In DNA form, the CDR3 reads TGTGCCAGCAGCCCCGTAGCTCAGTCCTACGAGCAGTACTTC. It codes for CASSPVAQSYEQYF.

The sample holds one count of this clone. DNA of the CDR3: TGTGCCAGTAGTATAGGACTAGCGGGGACCTACGAGCAGTACTTC. Protein: CASSIGLAGTYEQYF. The J gene is TRBJ2-7, the V gene TRBV19; 11 positions match TRBD2. The CDR3 length is 15 residues. Trimming removed 1 base from V and 2 bases from J; junction bases left unmatched: 1. In germline, CDR1 is LNHDA, CDR2 SQIVND (reference sequence).

This clone was counted only a few times. CDR3 protein: CASSDGNTGELFF. The CDR3 DNA sequence: TGTGCCAGCAGTGACGGGAACACCGGGGAGCTGTTTTTT. The rearrangement links TRBV6-1 to TRBJ2-2, with unresolved D. The V and J ends lost 3 bases and 1 base respectively, with 3 bases between them. This CDR3 has 13 residues. CDR1 is MNHNS, CDR2 SASEGT, per germline.

The chain employs TRBV7-9 and TRBJ2-1; maybe TRBD2 (7 bases). Trimming cost V 5 bases and J 10 bases, with 18 bases left between them. This CDR3 has 14 residues. Germline-derived CDR1 and CDR2 are SEHNR and FQNEAQ (reference sequence). Here the CDR3 reads CASSPPGGRREQFF. CDR3 DNA: TGTGCCAGCAGCCCTCCCGGGGGGCGAAGGGAGCAGTTCTTC.

This chain's CDR3 is CASSLRAGLAGAVGEQFF. The DNA for the CDR3 is TGTGCCAGCAGCTTAAGGGCCGGACTAGCGGGAGCTGTCGGTGAGCAGTTCTTC. The chain uses TRBV7-2 and TRBJ2-1; 13 nucleotides agree with TRBD2. The junction had 13 bases not matched to a gene; V was cut back by 2 bases and J by 9 bases. The CDR3 extends over 18 amino acids. Germline-derived CDR1 and CDR2 are SGHTA and FQGNSA. Looking up the rest from reference TRBV7-2 and TRBJ2-1 gives the full variable domain: GAGVSQSPSNKVTEKGKDVELRCDPISGHTALYWYRQSLGQGLEFLIYFQGNSAPDKSGLPSDRFSAERTGGSVSTLTIQRTQQEDSAVYLCASSLRAGLAGAVGEQFFGPGTRLTVL.

This chain uses TRBV5-1 with TRBJ2-3; possibly TRBD1 for D (5 bases). V was clipped by 0 bases and J by 4 bases, with 18 bases between them. The CDR3 has 17 residues. CDR1 and CDR2 from the germline V gene are SGHRS and YFSETQ. CDR3 sequence: CASSLEGHQLGADTQYF. The CDR3 DNA reads TGCGCCAGCAGCTTGGAAGGACATCAACTTGGAGCAGATACGCAGTATTTT.

The chain is built from TRBV11-2 and TRBJ2-3, with a tentative D call TRBD2 (6 bases). Germline V CDR1 and CDR2: SGHAT, FQNNGV. Trimming left V 1 base short and J 8 bases short, with 7 bases between. This CDR3 is 12 amino acids long. CDR3 sequence reads: CASSLAGGTQYF. CDR3 bases: TGTGCCAGCAGCTTAGCCGGGGGTACGCAGTATTTT. The full variable domain, rest sourced from reference TRBV11-2 and TRBJ2-3, is EAGVAQSPRYKIIEKRQSVAFWCNPISGHATLYWYQQILGQGPKLLIQFQNNGVVDDSQLPKDRFSAERLKGVDSTLKIQPAKLEDSAVYLCASSLAGGTQYFGPGTRLTVL.

This CDR3 reads CSVDTGDYGYTF. The CDR3, as DNA: TGCAGCGTTGATACAGGGGACTATGGCTACACCTTC. The V call is TRBV29-1, the J call TRBJ1-2, with 7 nucleotides matching TRBD1. Losses at the gene ends were 3 bases for V and 3 bases for J; bases not matched to a gene: 1. The CDR3 has 12 amino acids. Germline CDR1 and CDR2: SQVTM and ANQGSEA.

This chain links TRBV6-1 with TRBJ2-7; 7 nucleotides match TRBD1. The CDR3 extends over 17 amino acids. The germline V gene has CDR1 MNHNS and CDR2 SASEGT. V was clipped by 1 base and J by 0 bases; unmatched bases: 9. CDR3 in DNA: TGTGCCAGCAGTGAAGGACTGACCGACAGGGTCTCCTACGAGCAGTACTTC. It is translated as CASSEGLTDRVSYEQYF.

This clone appeared once. The rearrangement uses TRBV13 and TRBJ1-1; D is undetermined. CDR3 size: 12 residues. Germline CDR1 is PRHDT and CDR2 is FYEKMQ (reference sequence). Trimming took off 6 bases at V and 1 base at J, with 6 bases between the two ends. The CDR3 nucleotides are TGTGCCAGCAGTACTAGGAACACTGAAGCTTTCTTT. Translation: CASSTRNTEAFF.

The CDR3 protein is CASSPRDRGGYEQYF. Written as DNA, the CDR3 is TGTGCCAGCAGTCCACGGGACAGGGGGGGCTACGAGCAGTACTTC. The rearrangement joins TRBV6-1 to TRBJ2-7; TRBD1 matches 11 bases. The CDR3 runs to 15 residues. CDR1 and CDR2 from the germline V gene are MNHNS and SASEGT. With V trimmed by 5 bases and J by 3 bases, 6 bases remained unmatched.

The J gene is TRBJ2-7, the V gene TRBV7-2, with TRBD1 as a possible D gene (6 bases). CDR1 is SGHTA and CDR2 is FQGNSA in the germline V gene. The CDR3 is 18 residues long. V was cut by 4 bases and J by 0 bases, with 22 bases left in between. CDR3 protein: CASSSGQITPTLSYEQYF. The CDR3 region has the DNA TGTGCCAGCAGCTCCGGACAGATCACCCCCACCCTCTCCTACGAGCAGTACTTC. The full variable domain, with the rest looked up from reference TRBV7-2 and TRBJ2-7, is GAGVSQSPSNKVTEKGKDVELRCDPISGHTALYWYRQSLGQGLEFLIYFQGNSAPDKSGLPSDRFSAERTGGSVSTLTIQRTQQEDSAVYLCASSSGQITPTLSYEQYFGPGTRLTVT.

The rearrangement links TRBV11-3 to TRBJ2-5; the D gene is possibly TRBD2 (6 bases). The CDR3 totals 15 residues. Germline CDR1 SGHNT, CDR2 YENEEA. The germline V and J ends were trimmed by 1 base and 5 bases, with 14 bases remaining between them. The CDR3 region is CASSLGRARGETQYF. The CDR3 DNA reads TGTGCCAGCAGCTTAGGAAGGGCCCGGGGGGAGACCCAGTACTTC.

The chain couples TRBV27 to TRBJ1-2, with 12 bases identical to TRBD1. The germline gives CDR1 MNHEY, CDR2 SMNVEV (reference sequence). Unmatched junction bases numbered 15, after V lost 6 bases and J lost 1 base. This CDR3 region has 19 residues. The CDR3 nucleotides read TGTGCCAGCAGCAGCCGGGACAGGGGGCGCCGCGAGGATAACTATGGCTACACCTTC. Encoded protein: CASSSRDRGRREDNYGYTF.

V and J are TRBV30 and TRBJ2-7, with D maybe TRBD2 (6 bases). V lost 2 bases, J lost 2 bases, and 10 bases lay in between. There are 13 residues in the CDR3. Germline V gives CDR1 GTSNPN, CDR2 SVGIG (reference sequence). CDR3 DNA sequence: TGTGCCTGGAGTTTGCGGGGTCCCTACGAGCAGTACTTC. It yields the protein CAWSLRGPYEQYF.

The chain recombines TRBV4-2 with TRBJ1-1, with D possibly TRBD1 on 5 matching bases. V was clipped by 4 bases and J by 3 bases, with 18 bases between them. CDR1 and CDR2 from the germline V gene are LGHNA and YNFKEQ. This CDR3 spans 16 amino acids. In nucleotides, the CDR3 is TGTGCCAGCAGCCCCGACCCACAAGGAGGGGACACTGAAGCTTTCTTT. Protein sequence: CASSPDPQGGDTEAFF.

This clone showed up just a few times. The chain couples TRBV27 to TRBJ1-1, with unresolved D. The CDR3 length is 16 residues. Germline V gene sequence: CDR1 MNHEY, CDR2 SMNVEV (reference sequence). The germline V and J ends were trimmed by 3 bases and 3 bases, with 17 bases remaining between them. The CDR3 here is CASSFRTVNGDTEAFF. The CDR3 nucleotides are TGTGCCAGCAGTTTTAGAACAGTCAACGGGGACACTGAAGCTTTCTTT.

V and J are TRBV7-9 and TRBJ1-4; weak D call: TRBD1 (5 bases). V was cut by 5 bases and J by 0 bases, with 10 bases left in between. The CDR3 extends over 15 amino acids. The germline V gene encodes CDR1 SEHNR and CDR2 FQNEAQ (reference sequence). Here the CDR3 reads CASSPGQATNEKLFF. The CDR3 nucleotides read TGTGCCAGCAGCCCAGGGCAGGCAACTAATGAAAAACTGTTTTTT.

This clone showed up just a few times. The V gene is TRBV12-5, the J gene TRBJ2-2; D gene unclear. The CDR3 covers 12 residues. V gave up 6 bases and J gave up 6 bases, with 8 bases separating them. Germline V gene lookup returns CDR1 LGHNT and CDR2 FRNRAP. The CDR3 region has the DNA TGTGCTAGTGGGCTTGAGCCCGGGGAGCTGTTTTTT. Its protein is CASGLEPGELFF. Combining the CDR3 with reference TRBV12-5 and TRBJ2-2 gives the whole variable domain DARVTQTPRHKVTEMGQEVTMRCQPILGHNTVFWYRQTMMQGLELLAYFRNRAPLDDSGMPKDRFSAEMPDATLATLKIQPSEPRDSAVYFCASGLEPGELFFGEGSRLTVL.